The present T cell receptor (beta chain) was sequenced within a study of OX40 agonist ivuxolimab in advanced cancers. Some background on the complete study: Ivuxolimab was an agonistic, fully human IgG2 monoclonal antibody directed against OX40 (CD134), a costimulatory receptor. Partial responses occurred in three dose-escalation patients, of whom one had hepatocellular carcinoma and two had cutaneous melanoma. The paper reports the monotherapy dose-escalation portion (N of about 54 patients) of the phase I ivuxolimab trial. The dose-escalation cohort was roughly 83% male with a mean age of around 64 years, ranging from roughly 23 to 80. Of the roughly 54 dose-escalation patients, hepatocellular carcinoma was present in 19, melanoma in around 15, renal cell carcinoma in 9 and head and neck cancer in 9. Patients were allowed to have had prior anti-PD-1, anti-PD-L1 or anti-CTLA-4 therapy, and approximately 40% of the dose-escalation patients had been treated with checkpoint inhibitors. Intravenous ivuxolimab was administered to patients every 2 weeks at six dose levels: 0.01, 0.1, 0.3, 1.5, 3 and 10 mg/kg. The purpose of peripheral TCRbeta sequencing was to test whether ivuxolimab changed TCR sequence diversity and led to clonal T-cell expansion. Study-wide conclusions, independent of this receptor: After ivuxolimab, expanded clones were on average more numerous among CD8+ T cells than among CD4+ T cells. Low levels of normalized T-cell clonal expansion were also seen in some nonresponding patients. In the 0.1-3.0 mg/kg groups, partial responders had among the lowest normalized peripheral clonal expansion, particularly in CD8+ T cells. The antigen specificity of the peripheral T cells that underwent clonal expansion was not determined. At doses of 0.1 to 3.0 mg/kg, clonal expansion of both CD4+ and CD8+ blood T cells was observed from baseline to week 6.

Worth noting for this clone: What antigen it recognizes has not been identified. Base qualities are not provided; no much larger clone lies one nucleotide away.

The junction shows trimming of 7 bases on V and 4 bases on J, plus 14 bases between the germline ends. Measured from the cysteine to the phenylalanine, the CDR3 is 13 residues long. The retained sequence is limited to the CDR3, 39 bases, with the frame set at the first base. For CDR1 and CDR2, the germline V gene lists SQVTM and ANQGSEA. The trial excluded patients who had a history of autoimmune disease or who were on systemic immunosuppression. Peripheral blood for TCR sequencing was drawn from every dose cohort at baseline, at cycle 4 day 1 and at cycle 7 day 1. Samples were obtained from an open-label, multicenter, first-in-human phase I dose-escalation trial of ivuxolimab. Adults with locally advanced or metastatic melanoma, renal cell, hepatocellular, or head and neck squamous cell carcinoma were enrolled in the trial. Before TCR sequencing, CD4+ T cells and CD8+ T cells were sorted from peripheral blood as separate populations.

To sequence the TCRbeta CDR3 region, genomic DNA was isolated from the sorted cells. TCRbeta CDR3 regions were sequenced using the immunoSEQ Assay. Held by TCRdb, this immuneACCESS table contains in-frame sequences only and omits some clones. Under half of the omission traces to an unresolved V gene where checked; the cause of the rest is unknown. In this sample the table shows roughly 62,000 clones, about 84% of which occur a single time. 2% to 3% of the sample belongs to the ten largest clones. This sequence originates from an adult with an advanced solid tumor such as melanoma, head and neck, liver or kidney cancer. Material: CD4+ or CD8+ T cells sorted from blood, obtained in a trial of the OX40 agonist ivuxolimab. The chain is encoded by TRBV29-1 joined to TRBJ2-1; the D gene is perhaps TRBD1, on 6 matching bases. The DNA sequence follows: TGCAGCGCGAGAGGACAGCTTTACAATGAGCAGTTCTTC. Translated, this is CSARGQLYNEQFF.